This TCR beta chain was profiled in a study of T cell repertoires in cytomegalovirus infection. About the study: Based on public TCR beta signatures, there were indications of CMV infection and of a matching HLA type.

One entry per CDR3 protein results from TCRdb running MiXCR on the reads. The sample includes about 160,000 distinct CDR3 sequences, roughly 17% of them seen just once. This clonotype occurred a few times. The target antigen is unknown. General observations from the study: Adding up the frequency of public TCR beta families identified people who carried CMV plus the relevant HLA. Ex vivo, HLA-C-restricted CMV-specific TCR beta clonotypes prevailed over the rest of the response.

The CDR3 contains 13 residues. Germline loops: CDR1 DFQATT, CDR2 SNEGSKA (reference sequence). The V and J ends lost 0 bases and 3 bases respectively, with 9 bases between them. The chain joins TRBV20-1 to TRBJ2-7; maybe TRBD2 (6 bases). The sample consisted of CD8+ T cells from PBMCs. This sequence was found in a human donor in good health (CMV status not recorded). Some clones in this sample may be carry-over from other donors' samples. CDR3 loop: CSARERLDYEQYF. Written as DNA, the CDR3 is TGCAGTGCTAGAGAAAGACTAGACTACGAGCAGTACTTC.